The 10 T cell receptor beta chains given below trace back to one sample, sequenced in a study of T cells in pancreatic ductal adenocarcinoma. No neoadjuvant therapy was given to the selected pancreatic ductal adenocarcinoma patients before their surgery. Clones were read by immunoSEQ multiplex PCR, and TCRdb kept only the in-frame ones, dropping some. The data contain just under 30,000 clones, around 90% of them singletons. Sequenced: PBMCs. Source of these receptors: a human donor with pancreatic ductal adenocarcinoma.

The chain combines TRBV6-1 with TRBJ1-5; D possibly corresponds to TRBD1 (5 bases). Looked up from germline, CDR1 is MNHNS and CDR2 is SASEGT. CDR3 length: 14 residues. Trimming stripped 6 bases from V and 7 bases from J, with 16 bases between. CDR3 sequence: CASRTHRQEQPQHF. The CDR3, as DNA: TGTGCCAGCAGGACGCACAGGCAGGAACAGCCCCAGCATTTT.

The chain is built from TRBV30 and TRBJ2-7; TRBD1 matches at 7 bases. Trimming took 3 bases from V and 2 from J; bases not matched to a gene: 4. This CDR3 spans 13 amino acids. The germline V gene encodes CDR1 GTSNPN and CDR2 SVGIG (reference sequence). The DNA for the CDR3 is TGTGCCTGGAGCTACAGGGGTCCCTACGAGCAGTACTTC. This sequence encodes CAWSYRGPYEQYF.

The chain joins TRBV18 to TRBJ2-7; D may correspond to TRBD1 or TRBD2 (5 bases each). In germline, CDR1 is KGHSH, CDR2 LQKENI. This CDR3 is built from 14 residues. V lost 2 bases, J lost 5 bases, and 13 bases lay in between. This CDR3 reads CASSPGAGVDEQYF. CDR3 nucleotides: TGTGCCAGCTCACCAGGGGCGGGTGTGGACGAGCAGTACTTC.

This chain joins TRBV15 and TRBJ2-2; 10 nucleotides agree with TRBD1. Germline V CDR1 and CDR2: LNHNV, YYDKDF (reference sequence). V lost 0 bases to trimming and J lost 9 bases; unmatched junction nucleotides: 10. CDR3 length: 17 residues. In nucleotides, the CDR3 is TGTGCCACCAGCAGAGATGTGGGGACAGGGGTAGATCGGGAGCTGTTTTTT. This translates into CATSRDVGTGVDRELFF.

This chain links TRBV9 with TRBJ2-3, with unresolved D. The CDR3 totals 15 residues. The V and J ends lost 3 bases and 6 bases respectively, with 17 bases between them. Germline V CDR1 and CDR2: SGDLS, YYNGEE. Here the CDR3 reads CASSEDREAPDTQYF. CDR3 DNA sequence: TGTGCCAGCAGCGAGGACCGAGAGGCGCCTGATACGCAGTATTTT.

The V call is TRBV7-9, the J call TRBJ2-1; D is tentatively TRBD1 or TRBD2 (5 bases each). This CDR3 has 14 residues. Germline V gene data show CDR1 as SEHNR and CDR2 as FQNEAQ (reference sequence). V gave up 3 bases and J gave up 5 bases, with 11 bases separating them. DNA for the CDR3: TGTGCCAGCAGCTTCAGCAGGGAGAACAATGAGCAGTTCTTC. It codes for CASSFSRENNEQFF.

The V gene is TRBV9, the J gene TRBJ2-5; 9 bases are shared with TRBD2. Germline V lookup: CDR1 SGDLS, CDR2 YYNGEE. V trimming: 0 bases; J trimming: 5 bases; junction bases outside the gene matches: 5. This CDR3 spans 15 amino acids. The CDR3 DNA reads TGTGCCAGCAGCGTAGATAGCGGGAGTTGGGAGACCCAGTACTTC. Translated: CASSVDSGSWETQYF. Complete variable domain (other parts from reference TRBV9 and TRBJ2-5): DSGVTQTPKHLITATGQRVTLRCSPRSGDLSVYWYQQSLDQGLQFLIQYYNGEERAKGNILERFSAQQFPDLHSELNLSSLELGDSALYFCASSVDSGSWETQYFGPGTRLLVL.

V usage is TRBV27 and J usage is TRBJ2-2; 9 bases agree with TRBD2. The trim removed 4 bases at V and 7 bases at J, leaving 4 bases unmatched. This CDR3 has 14 amino acids. In germline, CDR1 is MNHEY, CDR2 SMNVEV (reference sequence). The CDR3 region is CASSSLAGYGELFF. The CDR3, as DNA: TGTGCCAGCAGTTCCCTAGCGGGATACGGGGAGCTGTTTTTT.

This rearrangement joins TRBV18 to TRBJ2-3; 7 bases are a match to TRBD1. CDR1 KGHSH and CDR2 LQKENI come from the germline V gene. CDR3 length: 15 amino acids. Germline trimming cut 5 bases from V and 1 base from J; bases unmatched to any gene: 6. CDR3 sequence: CASSMTGSGTDTQYF. CDR3 nucleotides: TGTGCCAGCTCAATGACAGGGTCCGGCACAGATACGCAGTATTTT.

The genes are TRBV6-5 and TRBJ2-7; D gene uncertain. The CDR3 totals 15 residues. Germline V lookup: CDR1 MNHEY, CDR2 SVGAGI. V lost 0 bases to trimming and J lost 5 bases, with 14 bases between them. The CDR3 loop reads CASSYSFRLADEQYF. For the CDR3, the DNA is TGTGCCAGCAGTTACTCTTTTCGACTGGCCGACGAGCAGTACTTC.